The 16 T cell receptor beta chains below all came from one sample that was sequenced in a study of T cell repertoires in cytomegalovirus infection. TCRdb re-analysed the reads in MiXCR, keeping a single row per CDR3 protein. The sample holds around 440,000 distinct CDR3 sequences, over 9% seen once. Sequencing input: PBMCs. All receptors derive from a human donor in good health (CMV status not recorded). Some clones in this sample may be carry-over from other donors' samples.

This clonotype was seen only a few times. The chain recombines TRBV7-3 with TRBJ1-1; no firm D call. This CDR3 contains 14 residues. Trimming stripped 2 bases from V and 7 bases from J, with 14 bases between. Germline V gene data show CDR1 as SGHTA and CDR2 as FQGTGA. In nucleotides, the CDR3 is TGTGCCAGCAGCTTACTAGGGTGGAATAATGAAGCTTTCTTT. This translates into CASSLLGWNNEAFF.

The chain links TRBV11-2 to TRBJ1-1; D might be TRBD1 (6 bases). This CDR3 spans 17 amino acids. The germline V gene encodes CDR1 SGHAT and CDR2 FQNNGV. Trimming took off 5 bases at V and 4 bases at J, with 23 bases between the two ends. Here the CDR3 DNA reads TGTGCCAGCAGCCAGGGGCGGGGGATCGGGGTTGGCACTGAAGCTTTCTTT. It translates to CASSQGRGIGVGTEAFF.

This clonotype was seen only a few times. The gene calls are TRBV5-5 and TRBJ2-3; the match to TRBD1 covers 7 bases. V lost 1 base to trimming and J lost 2 bases; unmatched junction nucleotides: 7. In germline, CDR1 is SGHKS, CDR2 YYEKEE (reference sequence). CDR3 size: 16 residues. CDR3 bases: TGTGCCAGCAGCTTGTTGACAGGGAAGTTCACAGATACGCAGTATTTT. It codes for CASSLLTGKFTDTQYF.

The chain recombines TRBV19 with TRBJ1-4, with D perhaps TRBD1 (5 bases). CDR1 and CDR2 from the germline V gene are LNHDA and SQIVND (reference sequence). This CDR3 region has 15 residues. V lost 6 bases, J lost 7 bases, and 18 bases lay in between. CDR3 region: CASRSSWGEGEKLFF. The CDR3 coding sequence is TGTGCCAGTAGATCGTCGTGGGGCGAAGGTGAAAAACTGTTTTTT.

This clonotype came up many times. The CDR3 loop is CASSREGSNQPQHF. The CDR3 DNA follows: TGTGCCAGCAGTCGGGAGGGCAGCAATCAGCCCCAGCATTTT. V is TRBV2 and J is TRBJ1-5; D gene ambiguous. Germline loops: CDR1 SNHLY, CDR2 FYNNEI. CDR3 size: 14 residues. V lost 5 bases and J lost 1, with 9 bases in between.

This clonotype was recorded many times. CDR3 amino acids: CASSESREPYNEQFF. The CDR3, as DNA: TGTGCCAGCAGTGAAAGCAGGGAGCCCTACAATGAGCAGTTCTTC. The V and J genes are TRBV6-1 and TRBJ2-1; either TRBD1 or TRBD2 may fit D (5 bases each). Germline-derived CDR1 and CDR2 are MNHNS and SASEGT. Trimming removed 2 bases from V and 2 bases from J, with 10 bases in between. CDR3 size: 15 residues.

Ten or more counts support this clonotype. J is TRBJ2-3 and V is TRBV7-2; 8 bases map to TRBD1. Germline V gene data show CDR1 as SGHTA and CDR2 as FQGNSA. Germline trimming cut 3 bases from V and 6 bases from J; bases unmatched to any gene: 14. The CDR3 totals 17 residues. CDR3 loop: CASSFPKGTGEGDTQYF. CDR3 DNA sequence: TGTGCCAGCAGCTTTCCCAAGGGGACAGGAGAGGGGGATACGCAGTATTTT.

This rearrangement joins TRBV29-1 to TRBJ1-2; the D gene is possibly TRBD1 (6 bases). This CDR3 region has 13 residues. Between the trimmed V and J ends, which lost 6 bases and 3 bases, there was a span of 14 bases. Germline loops: CDR1 SQVTM, CDR2 ANQGSEA. The CDR3 here is CSVPTGKDYGYTF. CDR3 in DNA: TGCAGCGTCCCCACAGGGAAGGACTATGGCTACACCTTC.

This clonotype was picked up many times. The chain joins TRBV28 to TRBJ2-1, with D perhaps TRBD2 (6 bases). Germline CDR1 MDHEN, CDR2 SYDVKM. This CDR3 contains 15 residues. Trimming pared 9 bases from V and 8 bases from J, leaving 23 bases between. The CDR3 DNA is TGTGCCAGTACTTCACCGGGAGAATTGAAGGATGAGCAGTTCTTC. Translated, it gives CASTSPGELKDEQFF.

This clonotype was counted ten times or more. The chain links TRBV7-2 to TRBJ2-1; unclear D gene. V was shortened by 7 bases and J by 3 bases, with 4 bases between the two germline ends. The CDR3 is 11 amino acids. From germline, CDR1 is SGHTA and CDR2 FQGNSA. Here the CDR3 DNA reads TGTGCCAGCACCCTCTACAATGAGCAGTTCTTC. Amino acid sequence: CASTLYNEQFF.

Many counts were recorded for this clonotype. This rearrangement joins TRBV10-3 to TRBJ2-3, with no clear D. V lost 3 bases and J lost 5, with 3 bases in between. Germline V lookup: CDR1 ENHRY, CDR2 SYGVKD. The CDR3 consists of 11 residues. CDR3 in DNA: TGTGCCATCAGTGATCTAGATACGCAGTATTTT. Translating it yields CAISDLDTQYF.

A few counts support this clonotype. The CDR3 is CATLGGLNQPQHF. The CDR3 nucleotides are TGTGCCACCCTCGGGGGCTTAAATCAGCCCCAGCATTTT. The V and J genes are TRBV19 and TRBJ1-5, with D perhaps matching TRBD1 (6 bases). Germline CDR1 and CDR2: LNHDA and SQIVND (reference sequence). V lost 10 bases and J 4 bases, leaving 14 bases between the germline ends. The CDR3 spans 13 residues.

V gene TRBV10-2 combines with J gene TRBJ2-7; a weak D match, TRBD1 (6 bases). V was shortened by 0 bases and J by 7 bases, with 16 bases between the two germline ends. The CDR3 totals 15 residues. Germline CDR1 is WSHSY and CDR2 is SAAADI. Written as DNA, the CDR3 is TGCGCCAGCAGTGAGTCGAGAAGGACAGACCCAGAGCAGTACTTC. It specifies CASSESRRTDPEQYF.

This clonotype has at least ten counts. The V call is TRBV10-3, the J call TRBJ2-7; 10 bases fit TRBD1. J was trimmed by 5 bases and V by 8 bases; bases with no gene match: 6. The CDR3 is made up of 13 amino acids. The germline CDR1 and CDR2 sequences are ENHRY and SYGVKD. CDR3 DNA sequence: TGTGCCATCGGGGGACAGGGGTGGGACGAGCAGTACTTC. Its protein product is CAIGGQGWDEQYF.

This clonotype was seen at least ten times. The V and J genes are TRBV7-2 and TRBJ2-2; the D is unclear. V dropped 5 bases and J dropped 2 bases, with 6 bases sitting between them. Germline loops: CDR1 SGHTA, CDR2 FQGNSA. There are 13 residues in the CDR3. CDR3 nucleotide sequence: TGTGCCAGCAGCCCTACTAACACCGGGGAGCTGTTTTTT. This gives the protein CASSPTNTGELFF.

This clonotype has a count of ten or more. This chain links TRBV4-1 with TRBJ1-1; D unclear. The CDR3 covers 14 residues. The V end lost 1 base, the J end lost 2 bases, and 8 bases lay between the germline ends. CDR1 is MGHRA and CDR2 is YSYEKL in the germline V gene. The CDR3 DNA reads as TGCGCCAGCAGCCAAGCCCGAAGTAACACTGAAGCTTTCTTT. Its translation is CASSQARSNTEAFF.